A selection of T cell receptor beta chains follows, all from one sample in a study of T-cell reconstitution after alpha-beta-depleted transplantation in children. TCRdb redid the calling of the PCR reads with MiXCR, one entry per CDR3 protein. Of roughly 500,000 distinct CDR3 sequences in the sample, 15% to 20% were seen once. Specimen: PBMCs from the stem cell graft donor, collected from the stem cell graft. These TCRs come from a human donor who donated a stem cell graft to a child with acute lymphoblastic leukemia. The CDR3 runs from the conserved cysteine through the conserved F or W. A D gene is named only where the DNA matches it firmly. A clone size is listed for some rows: how often the clone was seen (once, few, many), or a class if it is expanded.

d_call	clone_size	v_call	j_call	cdr3_aa	cdr3_nt
NA	NA	TRBV18	TRBJ2-1	CASSPKHDNEQFF	TGTGCCAGCTCACCAAAGCATGACAATGAGCAGTTCTTC
NA	NA	TRBV4-1	TRBJ2-6	CASSQDRTAGANVLTF	TGCGCCAGCAGCCAAGACCGGACTGCTGGGGCCAACGTCCTGACTTTC
TRBD2	few	TRBV4-1	TRBJ2-5	CASSQGYSGTPGTQYF	TGCGCCAGCAGCCAAGGGTATAGCGGGACCCCAGGGACCCAGTACTTC
NA	few	TRBV5-8	TRBJ2-7	CASSSFVTTYEQYF	TGTGCCAGCAGCTCATTTGTGACAACCTACGAGCAGTACTTC
TRBD2	few	TRBV20-1	TRBJ2-7	CSASLLSSGNYEQYF	TGCAGTGCTAGTCTCCTTTCTAGCGGGAACTACGAGCAGTACTTC
TRBD2	NA	TRBV12-3/TRBV12-4	TRBJ2-1	CASSSLAGVLYNEQFF	TGTGCCAGCAGTTCCCTAGCGGGAGTACTCTACAATGAGCAGTTCTTC
TRBD1	few	TRBV13	TRBJ2-5	CASSSGQGNQETQYF	TGTGCCAGCAGCTCGGGACAGGGAAACCAAGAGACCCAGTACTTC
NA	NA	TRBV12-3/TRBV12-4	TRBJ2-7	CASNFRLEPPTQF	TGTGCCAGCAACTTCAGACTAGAACCCCCCACCCAGTTC
TRBD2	few	TRBV28	TRBJ2-3	CASSLPLRLSGRASDTQYF	TGTGCCAGCAGTCTGCCCCTTCGTCTGAGCGGGAGGGCCTCAGATACGCAGTATTTT
TRBD2	few	TRBV27	TRBJ2-1	CASSRIAGAFYNEQFF	TGTGCCAGCAGCCGAATAGCGGGAGCGTTCTACAATGAGCAGTTCTTC
NA	few	TRBV7-8	TRBJ1-1	CASSTGPFTEAFF	TGTGCCAGCAGCACGGGGCCTTTCACTGAAGCTTTCTTT
NA	many	TRBV12-3/TRBV12-4	TRBJ1-2	CASSFGPAGYTF	TGTGCCAGCAGTTTTGGTCCGGCAGGCTACACCTTC
NA	few	TRBV27	TRBJ2-7	CASSPFSGKNEQYF	TGTGCCAGCAGTCCCTTCTCAGGGAAAAACGAGCAGTACTTC
TRBD2	many	TRBV12-3/TRBV12-4	TRBJ2-5	CASSRGGETQYF	TGTGCCAGCAGTCGGGGGGGAGAGACCCAGTACTTC
NA	NA	TRBV7-9	TRBJ1-1	CASSPPRIEAFF	TGTGCCAGCAGCCCCCCACGTATTGAAGCTTTCTTT
NA	NA	TRBV15	TRBJ1-1	CATSRDPRDHTEAFF	TGTGCCACCAGCAGAGATCCGAGGGACCACACTGAAGCTTTCTTT
NA	many	TRBV7-9	TRBJ2-7	CASSAGREQYF	TGTGCCAGCAGCGCAGGGAGGGAGCAGTACTTC
NA	few	TRBV20-1	TRBJ2-7	CSALSSSRGFEQYF	TGCAGTGCTCTGTCCTCTAGCCGGGGCTTCGAGCAGTACTTC
TRBD2	few	TRBV20-1	TRBJ2-7	CSASSSGRRYEQYF	TGCAGTGCTAGCTCCAGCGGGAGAAGATACGAGCAGTACTTC
TRBD1	NA	TRBV29-1	TRBJ1-4	CSAATGFEKLFF	TGCAGCGCCGCGACAGGGTTTGAAAAACTGTTTTTT
TRBD1	few	TRBV9	TRBJ2-1	CASSVDRGTYNEQFF	TGTGCCAGCAGCGTAGACAGGGGCACCTACAATGAGCAGTTCTTC
TRBD1	few	TRBV14	TRBJ1-1	CASSPGQGARRNTEAFF	TGTGCCAGCAGCCCGGGACAGGGGGCGCGAAGGAACACTGAAGCTTTCTTT
NA	few	TRBV5-6	TRBJ1-5	CASSADGLGGNQPQHF	TGTGCCAGCAGCGCGGACGGCCTTGGGGGCAATCAGCCCCAGCATTTT
TRBD2	NA	TRBV11-3	TRBJ2-1	CASSRGEVYNEQFF	TGTGCCAGCAGCCGGGGGGAGGTTTACAATGAGCAGTTCTTC
NA	NA	TRBV5-1	TRBJ2-6	CASSLMADSGANVLTF	TGCGCCAGCAGCTTGATGGCAGACTCTGGGGCCAACGTCCTGACTTTC
NA	NA	TRBV12-3/TRBV12-4	TRBJ2-2	CASSSQGIPNTGELFF	TGTGCCAGCAGTTCCCAGGGTATTCCGAACACCGGGGAGCTGTTTTTT
TRBD1	NA	TRBV18	TRBJ1-4	CASSRPGQGNEKLFF	TGTGCCAGCTCACGTCCGGGACAGGGTAATGAAAAACTGTTTTTT
NA	few	TRBV6-2/TRBV6-3	TRBJ2-1	CASSYLAESYNEQFF	TGTGCCAGCAGTTATCTAGCCGAGTCCTACAATGAGCAGTTCTTC
NA	NA	TRBV20-1	TRBJ2-7	CSARDYGTYSYEQYF	TGCAGTGCTAGAGATTACGGAACCTACTCCTACGAGCAGTACTTC
TRBD1	NA	TRBV4-1	TRBJ1-5	CASSRAGGEAQPQHF	TGCGCCAGCAGCCGAGCAGGGGGCGAGGCTCAGCCCCAGCATTTT
TRBD1	many	TRBV20-1	TRBJ1-1	CSARRPGTGNTEAFF	TGCAGTGCTAGACGTCCCGGGACAGGGAACACTGAAGCTTTCTTT
TRBD1	many	TRBV20-1	TRBJ1-1	CSARGTGGREAFF	TGCAGTGCTAGGGGTACAGGGGGAAGGGAAGCTTTCTTT
NA	NA	TRBV20-1	TRBJ1-1	CSAHRDSNTEAFF	TGCAGTGCTCATCGGGATTCCAACACTGAAGCTTTCTTT